Included here is one T cell receptor beta chain sequence, with context. This entry belongs to a study of cytomegalovirus exposure and HLA in healthy donors. Study-wide context: Some 180 million T cells yielded under 130 million unique TCR beta sequences in earlier analysis.

The PCR employed 60 Vbeta primers together with 13 Jbeta primers. Authors' methods: Some 10 million of around 85 million unique TCR beta chains were shared, per a later count. Libraries were prepared by immunoSEQ multiplex PCR; TCRdb keeps only in-frame clonotypes and omits some of them. V, J and clone size reflect that table, while D and trimming were determined from the DNA. The sample yields roughly 50,000 clones, of which the top ten take up approximately 6.8%. Per the germline V gene, CDR1 is SGHTA and CDR2 is FQGTGA. Trimming pared 4 bases from V and 2 bases from J, leaving 2 bases between. The CDR3 has 12 amino acids.

The V call is TRBV7-3, the J call TRBJ2-2; D remains unclear. The receptor comes from a woman aged 40-49 years in good health and CMV-seronegative. The sequenced material came from PBMCs. CDR3 in amino acids: CASSSNTGELFF. The CDR3 nucleotides are TGTGCCAGCAGCTCTAACACCGGGGAGCTGTTTTTT.